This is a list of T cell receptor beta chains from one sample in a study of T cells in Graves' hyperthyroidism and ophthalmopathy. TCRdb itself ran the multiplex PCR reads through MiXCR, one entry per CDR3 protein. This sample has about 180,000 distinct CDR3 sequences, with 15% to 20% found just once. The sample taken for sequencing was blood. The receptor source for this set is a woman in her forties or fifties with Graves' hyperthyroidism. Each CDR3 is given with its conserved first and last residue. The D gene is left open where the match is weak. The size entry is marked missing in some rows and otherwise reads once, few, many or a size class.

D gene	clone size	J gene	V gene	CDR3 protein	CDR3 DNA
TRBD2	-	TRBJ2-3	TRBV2	CASSQDLAGGPGTDTQYF	TGCGCCAGCAGCCAAGACCTAGCGGGGGGGCCGGGCACAGATACGCAGTATTTT
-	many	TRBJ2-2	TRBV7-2	CASSSLSYTGELFF	TGTGCCAGCAGCTCGCTGTCCTACACCGGGGAGCTGTTTTTT
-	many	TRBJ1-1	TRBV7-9	CASSGGRGYRERAEAFF	TGTGCCAGCAGCGGGGGTCGGGGATACAGGGAACGGGCTGAAGCTTTCTTT
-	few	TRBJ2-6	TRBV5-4	CASMRASISPSGANVLTF	TGTGCCAGCATGAGGGCGAGTATTTCCCCCTCTGGGGCCAACGTCCTGACTTTC
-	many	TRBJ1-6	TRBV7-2	CASSPGQHYNSPLHF	TGTGCCAGCAGCCCCGGACAGCACTATAATTCACCCCTCCACTTT
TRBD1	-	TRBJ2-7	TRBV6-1	CASSQTGSTYEQYF	TGTGCCAGCAGTCAGACAGGGTCCACCTACGAGCAGTACTTC
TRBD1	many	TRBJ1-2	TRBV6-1	CASTRDRSNYGYTF	TGTGCCAGCACCCGGGACAGGAGCAACTATGGCTACACCTTC
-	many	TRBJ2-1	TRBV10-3	CAISEWRGGAEVEQFF	TGTGCCATCAGTGAGTGGAGGGGGGGGGCCGAGGTTGAGCAGTTCTTC
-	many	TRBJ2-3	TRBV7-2	CASSLALSRDTQYF	TGTGCCAGCAGCTTAGCCCTTAGTAGAGATACGCAGTATTTT
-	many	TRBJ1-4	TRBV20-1	CSARGTGVPSKEPNEKLFF	TGCAGTGCTAGAGGTACCGGGGTCCCGTCGAAGGAACCTAATGAAAAACTGTTTTTT
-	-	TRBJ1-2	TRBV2	CASMVGSLNYGYTF	TGTGCCAGCATGGTAGGCAGTTTGAACTATGGCTACACCTTC
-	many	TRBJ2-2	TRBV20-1	CSASSGFGELFF	TGCAGTGCTAGTTCAGGCTTCGGGGAGCTGTTTTTT
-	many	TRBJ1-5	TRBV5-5	CASSLVFGANQPQHF	TGTGCCAGCAGCTTGGTCTTCGGGGCCAATCAGCCCCAGCATTTT
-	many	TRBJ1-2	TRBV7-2	CASSFPQATNYGYTF	TGTGCCAGCAGCTTTCCTCAGGCCACTAACTATGGCTACACCTTC
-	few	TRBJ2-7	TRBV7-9	CASSLIEYEQYF	TGTGCCAGCAGCTTAATAGAGTACGAGCAGTACTTC
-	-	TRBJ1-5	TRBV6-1	CASSEAGQQPQHF	TGTGCCAGCAGTGAAGCCGGACAGCAGCCCCAGCATTTT
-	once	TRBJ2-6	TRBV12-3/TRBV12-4	CASNTIVTGANVLTF	TGTGCCAGCAATACAATAGTTACTGGGGCCAACGTCCTGACTTTC
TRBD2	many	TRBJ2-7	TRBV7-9	CASSSSSGYSSYEQYF	TGTGCCAGCAGCTCCTCTAGCGGGTACAGCTCCTACGAGCAGTACTTC
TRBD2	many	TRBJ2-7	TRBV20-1	CSARDSGGFYEQYF	TGCAGTGCTAGAGATAGCGGGGGGTTTTACGAGCAGTACTTC
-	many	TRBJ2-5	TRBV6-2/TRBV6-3	CASRLQGIQETQYF	TGTGCCAGCAGACTTCAGGGGATCCAAGAGACCCAGTACTTC
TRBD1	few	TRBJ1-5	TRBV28	CASSRRTGGGQPQHF	TGTGCCAGCAGTCGACGGACAGGGGGCGGTCAGCCCCAGCATTTT
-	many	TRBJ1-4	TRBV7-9	CASSYAWAGDEKLFF	TGTGCCAGCAGCTACGCCTGGGCCGGAGACGAAAAACTGTTTTTT
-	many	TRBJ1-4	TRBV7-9	CASSLRGTTNEKLFF	TGTGCCAGCAGCTTGAGGGGAACAACTAATGAAAAACTGTTTTTT
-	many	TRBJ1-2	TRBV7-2	CASSLAGTNYGYTF	TGTGCCAGCAGCTTAGCCGGGACTAACTATGGCTACACCTTC
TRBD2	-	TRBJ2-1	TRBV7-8	CASSFGMTSGGPYNEQLF	TGTGCCAGCAGCTTCGGAATGACTAGCGGGGGTCCCTACAATGAGCAGCTCTTC
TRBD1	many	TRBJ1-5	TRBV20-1	CSAREGGPGRGQPQHF	TGCAGTGCTAGAGAAGGGGGCCCAGGTCGAGGTCAGCCCCAGCATTTT
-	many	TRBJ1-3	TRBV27	CASRGHAGNTIYF	TGTGCCAGTCGGGGGCATGCTGGAAACACCATATATTTT
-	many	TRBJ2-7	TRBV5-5	CASSLDLWYEQYF	TGTGCCAGCAGCTTGGATCTGTGGTACGAGCAGTACTTC
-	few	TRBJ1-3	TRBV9	CASSDRSNTIYF	TGTGCCAGCAGTGACAGATCAAACACCATATATTTT
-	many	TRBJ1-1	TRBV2	CASSEAGGAGVEAFF	TGTGCCAGCAGTGAAGCGGGAGGGGCAGGGGTCGAAGCTTTCTTT
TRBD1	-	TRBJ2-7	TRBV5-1	CASSYTTGSYEQYF	TGCGCCAGCAGCTATACGACAGGGTCCTACGAGCAGTACTTC
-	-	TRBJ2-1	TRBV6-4	CASSDWPRGHNEQFF	TGTGCCAGCAGTGATTGGCCCCGCGGACACAATGAGCAGTTCTTC
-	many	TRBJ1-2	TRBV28	CASRTGSRGYTF	TGTGCCAGCAGGACGGGGTCCCGGGGCTACACCTTC
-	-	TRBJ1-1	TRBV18	CASSPIPGGGGRWNTEAFF	TGTGCCAGCTCACCGATCCCGGGGGGTGGCGGTCGGTGGAACACTGAAGCTTTCTTT